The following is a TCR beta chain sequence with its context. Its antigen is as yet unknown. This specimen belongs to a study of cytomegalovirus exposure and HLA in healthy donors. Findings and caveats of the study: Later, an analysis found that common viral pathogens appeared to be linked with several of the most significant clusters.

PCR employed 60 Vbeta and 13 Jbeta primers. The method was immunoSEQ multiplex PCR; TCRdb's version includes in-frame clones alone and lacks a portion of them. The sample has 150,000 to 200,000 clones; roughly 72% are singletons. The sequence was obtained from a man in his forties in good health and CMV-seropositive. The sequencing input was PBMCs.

The CDR3 spells CASSPRDIRQEEQFF. In DNA form, the CDR3 reads TGTGCCAGCAGCCCCCGGGACATCCGCCAGGAAGAGCAGTTCTTC. The chain employs TRBV7-9 and TRBJ2-1; maybe TRBD1 (6 bases). The V and J ends lost 5 bases and 10 bases respectively, with 21 bases between them. Germline V lookup: CDR1 SEHNR, CDR2 FQNEAQ (reference sequence). There are 15 residues in the CDR3.